The 20 T cell receptor beta chains below come from one sample, sequenced in a study of blood T cell repertoires in COVID-19 (dated by TCRdb to about 2020). Library preparation used the immunoSEQ multiplex PCR assay. Held by TCRdb, this immuneACCESS table contains in-frame sequences only and omits some clones. Under half of the omission traces to an unresolved V gene where checked; the cause of the rest is unknown. The sample table holds approximately 200,000 clones, of which about nine tenths were seen once. Together, the top ten hold 7% to 8.5% of the sample. The sequenced sample was PBMCs or T cells enriched from blood (not recorded which). The receptors stem from a young man in a cohort exposed to, infected with or recovered from COVID-19 (not recorded which).

The chain has TRBV28 and TRBJ1-2, with 8 bases aligning to TRBD1. The CDR3 is made up of 14 amino acids. CDR1 MDHEN and CDR2 SYDVKM come from the germline V gene. With V trimmed by 7 bases and J by 8 bases, 12 bases remained unmatched. The CDR3 DNA is TGTGCCAGCACCATCGCACAGGGGGTACGCGGCTACACCTTC. This translates into CASTIAQGVRGYTF.

The CDR3 DNA reads as TGTGCCAGCAGACTCCGGGACAAGACGTTCTTC. It specifies CASRLRDKTFF. V gene TRBV28 combines with J gene TRBJ2-1; D possibly corresponds to TRBD1 (6 bases). CDR3 length equals 11 residues. Germline CDR1 MDHEN, CDR2 SYDVKM. V lost 6 bases to trimming and J lost 15 bases, with 15 bases between them.

The chain uses TRBV27 and TRBJ2-5; no clear D gene. The CDR3 loop spans 11 amino acids. The germline CDR1 and CDR2 sequences are MNHEY and SMNVEV (reference sequence). V lost 6 bases to trimming and J lost 0 bases, with 2 bases between them. The CDR3 spells CASSDQETQYF. In nucleotides, the CDR3 is TGTGCCAGCAGCGACCAAGAGACCCAGTACTTC.

This clone was recorded a few times. The chain recombines TRBV19 with TRBJ1-4; D gene ambiguous. CDR1 and CDR2 (germline): LNHDA, SQIVND (reference sequence). The V and J ends lost 7 bases and 0 bases respectively, with 15 bases between them. CDR3 size: 16 residues. CDR3 protein: CASMDWTGATNEKLFF. The CDR3, as DNA: TGTGCCAGTATGGATTGGACGGGAGCAACTAATGAAAAACTGTTTTTT.

V usage is TRBV7-6 and J usage is TRBJ1-4, with 8 positions matching TRBD1. The CDR3 length is 16 residues. The V gene's germline CDR1 is SGHVS and CDR2 FNYEAQ. The V segment lost 5 bases and the J segment 7 bases; nucleotides outside the gene matches: 12. DNA for the CDR3: TGTGCCAGCAGCGTTCACACAGGGGGATGGGGTGAAAAACTGTTTTTT. Residues: CASSVHTGGWGEKLFF.

In DNA form, the CDR3 reads TGCGCCAGCAGCCCGGGACAGGGGGTTTCTTGGGAGACCCAGTACTTC. This sequence encodes CASSPGQGVSWETQYF. The chain joins TRBV4-1 to TRBJ2-5, with TRBD1 identical over 11 bases. Germline V CDR1 and CDR2: MGHRA, YSYEKL. This CDR3 region has 16 residues. The V segment lost 4 bases and the J segment 5 bases; nucleotides outside the gene matches: 9.

In DNA form, the CDR3 reads TGTGCCAGCAGACAACAGGGGGCCGAGCAGTACTTC. Translation: CASRQQGAEQYF. J is TRBJ2-7 and V is TRBV3-1 (or the pseudogene TRBV3-2); the match to TRBD1 covers 9 bases. This CDR3 region has 12 residues. Losses at the gene ends were 6 bases for V and 6 bases for J; bases not matched to a gene: 3. Germline V gives CDR1 LGHDT, CDR2 YNNKEL (reference sequence).

The chain uses TRBV10-3 and TRBJ2-5; TRBD2 aligns across 10 bases. J gave up 9 bases and V 7 bases, and 11 bases lay outside the gene matches. The germline V gene encodes CDR1 ENHRY and CDR2 SYGVKD. The CDR3 is 14 amino acids. The CDR3 loop reads CAIMSASGGASQYF. CDR3 coding DNA: TGTGCCATCATGTCGGCTAGCGGGGGTGCGTCCCAGTACTTC.

The rearrangement uses TRBV19 and TRBJ2-1; possibly TRBD2 for D (5 bases). Trimming stripped 7 bases from V and 0 bases from J, with 7 bases between. The CDR3 sequence is 13 residues long. Germline assignment: CDR1 LNHDA and CDR2 SQIVND (reference sequence). The CDR3 bases are TGTGCCAGTATGAGCGGCTCCTACAATGAGCAGTTCTTC. Translating gives CASMSGSYNEQFF.

The chain has TRBV19 and TRBJ1-1; 7 bases line up with TRBD1. Germline V CDR1 and CDR2: LNHDA, SQIVND (reference sequence). CDR3 size: 16 residues. The V and J ends lost 7 bases and 3 bases, in that order; junction bases with no gene match: 14. The CDR3 DNA reads TGTGCCAGTACTATTTGGGGGAGGACAGGCGACACTGAAGCTTTCTTT. Its translation: CASTIWGRTGDTEAFF.

The rearrangement links TRBV2 to TRBJ1-2, with unresolved D. CDR1 SNHLY and CDR2 FYNNEI come from the germline V gene. The CDR3 is 13 residues long. The germline V and J ends were trimmed by 5 bases and 0 bases, with 7 bases remaining between them. Written as DNA, the CDR3 is TGTGCCAGCAGTAGTAGTTCTAACTATGGCTACACCTTC. This sequence encodes CASSSSSNYGYTF.

The CDR3 here is CASTVSQERYTDTQYF. CDR3 in DNA: TGCGCCAGCACCGTATCCCAGGAGCGGTACACAGATACGCAGTATTTT. This chain uses TRBV4-1 with TRBJ2-3; the D gene is possibly TRBD2 (5 bases). V lost 7 bases and J 2 bases, leaving 19 bases between the germline ends. There are 16 residues in the CDR3. Germline CDR1 MGHRA, CDR2 YSYEKL.

The chain combines TRBV2 with TRBJ2-3; TRBD2 aligns across 10 bases. There are 16 residues in the CDR3. The germline CDR1 and CDR2 sequences are SNHLY and FYNNEI. The ends lost 7 bases at V and 2 bases at J; junction bases unmatched: 9. The CDR3 nucleotides read TGTGCCAGCAACTGGGTCACTAGCGGGAACACAGATACGCAGTATTTT. Its translation: CASNWVTSGNTDTQYF.

J is TRBJ1-1 and V is TRBV5-1; D call uncertain. The germline V gene has CDR1 SGHRS and CDR2 YFSETQ. The V end was cut by 4 bases, the J end by 1 base, with 11 bases between. The CDR3 loop spans 14 amino acids. Here the CDR3 DNA reads TGCGCCAGCAGCCCCCGGGTCCAGAACACTGAAGCTTTCTTT. This sequence encodes CASSPRVQNTEAFF.

CDR3: CASSGLAPGELFF. CDR3 DNA sequence: TGTGCCAGCAGTGGGCTCGCTCCCGGGGAGCTGTTTTTT. V gene TRBV25-1 combines with J gene TRBJ2-2; D gene ambiguous. Trimming cost V 4 bases and J 6 bases, with 9 bases left between them. The CDR3 extends over 13 amino acids. Per the germline V gene, CDR1 is MGHDK and CDR2 is SYGVNS. Complete variable domain (other parts from reference TRBV25-1 and TRBJ2-2): EADIYQTPRYLVIGTGKKITLECSQTMGHDKMYWYQQDPGMELHLIHYSYGVNSTEKGDLSSESTVSRIRTEHFPLTLESARPSHTSQYLCASSGLAPGELFFGEGSRLTVL.

The rearrangement links TRBV18 to TRBJ1-1; D is perhaps TRBD1 (6 bases). From germline, CDR1 is KGHSH and CDR2 LQKENI. V was cut by 3 bases and J by 5 bases, with 13 bases left in between. There are 14 residues in the CDR3. Written as DNA, the CDR3 is TGTGCCAGCTCACCGGCGCGAGGGGGAACTGAAGCTTTCTTT. This gives the protein CASSPARGGTEAFF.

J is TRBJ2-7 and V is TRBV29-1; D may be TRBD1 (6 bases). The germline V gene encodes CDR1 SQVTM and CDR2 ANQGSEA. V gave up 6 bases and J gave up 0 bases, with 18 bases separating them. The CDR3 has 15 amino acids. CDR3 protein: CSVTWTGTPSYEQYF. In nucleotides, the CDR3 is TGCAGCGTGACATGGACCGGGACACCCTCCTACGAGCAGTACTTC.

V usage is TRBV7-3 and J usage is TRBJ2-3; 14 positions match TRBD2. The CDR3 consists of 13 residues. In germline, CDR1 is SGHTA, CDR2 FQGTGA. Losses at the gene ends were 8 bases for V and 5 bases for J; bases not matched to a gene: 0. Written as DNA, the CDR3 is TGTGCCAGCGGACTAGCGGGAGGAGATACGCAGTATTTT. Encoded protein: CASGLAGGDTQYF.

The chain couples TRBV24-1 to TRBJ1-5; the match to TRBD1 covers 7 bases. Trimming removed 4 bases from V and 2 bases from J; junction bases left unmatched: 4. Germline V gene sequence: CDR1 KGHDR, CDR2 SFDVKD. The CDR3 has 15 amino acids. Written as DNA, the CDR3 is TGTGCCACCAGTGACCACAGGGGTGGCAATCAGCCCCAGCATTTT. As protein: CATSDHRGGNQPQHF.

This chain uses TRBV12-3 or TRBV12-4 with TRBJ2-3; 7 nucleotides line up with TRBD1. Germline trimming cut 6 bases from V and 6 bases from J; bases unmatched to any gene: 6. The CDR3 is 13 residues long. The CDR3 reads CASRSQGRDTQYF. The CDR3, as DNA: TGTGCCAGCAGGTCACAGGGGCGCGATACGCAGTATTTT.